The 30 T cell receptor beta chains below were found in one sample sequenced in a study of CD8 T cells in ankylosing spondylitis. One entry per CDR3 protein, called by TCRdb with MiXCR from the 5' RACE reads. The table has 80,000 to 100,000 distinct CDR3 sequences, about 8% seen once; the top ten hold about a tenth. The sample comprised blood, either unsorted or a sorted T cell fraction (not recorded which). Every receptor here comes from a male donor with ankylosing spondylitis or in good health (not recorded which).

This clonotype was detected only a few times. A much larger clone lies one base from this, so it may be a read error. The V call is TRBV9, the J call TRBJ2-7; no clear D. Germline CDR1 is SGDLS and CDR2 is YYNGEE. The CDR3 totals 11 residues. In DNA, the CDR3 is TGTACCAGCCGAACCTCCTACGAGCAGTACTTC. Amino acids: CTSRTSYEQYF.

CDR3 DNA: TGCAGTGCTAGAGATCGGCGGGCCGGACAGGGGAAAGGAAACACCATATATTTT. This codes for CSARDRRAGQGKGNTIYF. This chain uses TRBV20-1 with TRBJ1-3; 9 bases align to TRBD1. Germline assignment: CDR1 DFQATT and CDR2 SNEGSKA (reference sequence). CDR3 length: 18 amino acids. V lost 0 bases and J lost 4; bases outside the gene matches: 13.

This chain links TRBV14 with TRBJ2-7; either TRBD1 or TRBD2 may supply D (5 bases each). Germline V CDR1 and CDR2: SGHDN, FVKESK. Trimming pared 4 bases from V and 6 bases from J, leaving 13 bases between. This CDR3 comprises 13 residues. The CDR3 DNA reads TGTGCCAGCAGCCCGGGGCTCCCCTGCGAGCAGTACTTC. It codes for CASSPGLPCEQYF.

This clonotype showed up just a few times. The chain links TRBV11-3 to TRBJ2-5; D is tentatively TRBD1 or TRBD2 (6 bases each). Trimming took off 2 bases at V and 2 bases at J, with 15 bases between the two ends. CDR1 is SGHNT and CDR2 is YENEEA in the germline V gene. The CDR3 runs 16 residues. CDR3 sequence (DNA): TGTGCCAGCAGCTTAAGTTACGGGGGCAATCAAGAGACCCAGTACTTC. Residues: CASSLSYGGNQETQYF.

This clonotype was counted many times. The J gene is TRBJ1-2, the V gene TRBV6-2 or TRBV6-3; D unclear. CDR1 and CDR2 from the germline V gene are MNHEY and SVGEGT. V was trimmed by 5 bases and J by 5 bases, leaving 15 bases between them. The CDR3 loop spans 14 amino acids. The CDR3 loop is CASSLPRTDYGYTF. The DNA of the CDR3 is TGTGCCAGCAGTCTGCCTCGGACTGATTATGGCTACACCTTC.

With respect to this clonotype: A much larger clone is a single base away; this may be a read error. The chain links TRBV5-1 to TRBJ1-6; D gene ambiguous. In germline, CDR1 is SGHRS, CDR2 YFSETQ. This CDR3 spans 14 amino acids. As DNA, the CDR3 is TGCGCCAGCAGCTCAACAGAGCTTAATTCACTCCTCCACTTT. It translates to CASSSTELNSLLHF.

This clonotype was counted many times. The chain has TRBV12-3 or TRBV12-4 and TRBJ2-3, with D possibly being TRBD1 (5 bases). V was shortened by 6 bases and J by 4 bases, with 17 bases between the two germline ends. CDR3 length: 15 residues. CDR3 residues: CASRAWAGPPDTQYF. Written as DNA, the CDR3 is TGTGCCAGCAGAGCTTGGGCAGGGCCCCCAGATACGCAGTATTTT.

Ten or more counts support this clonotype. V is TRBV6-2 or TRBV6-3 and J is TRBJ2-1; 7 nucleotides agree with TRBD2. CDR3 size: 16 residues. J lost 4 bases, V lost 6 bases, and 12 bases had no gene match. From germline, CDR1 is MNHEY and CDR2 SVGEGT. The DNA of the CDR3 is TGTGCCAGCAGCCCTCCGGGGTATAGCGGGTACAATGAGCAGTTCTTC. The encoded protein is CASSPPGYSGYNEQFF.

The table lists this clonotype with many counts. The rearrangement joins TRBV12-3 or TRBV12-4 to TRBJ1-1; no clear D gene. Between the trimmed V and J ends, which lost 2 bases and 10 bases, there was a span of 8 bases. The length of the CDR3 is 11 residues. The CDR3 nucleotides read TGTGCCAGCAGTTTATCGACGGGAGCTTTCTTT. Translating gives CASSLSTGAFF.

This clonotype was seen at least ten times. CDR3 bases: TGTGCCAGCAGCCTAAGGGACAGGGGAGGAGAGACCCAGTACTTC. Translated: CASSLRDRGGETQYF. This sequence joins TRBV9 and TRBJ2-5; 10 nucleotides line up with TRBD1. The CDR3 consists of 15 residues. The ends lost 4 bases at V and 4 bases at J; junction bases unmatched: 7. From germline, CDR1 is SGDLS and CDR2 YYNGEE. Full variable domain (rest looked up from reference TRBV9 and TRBJ2-5): DSGVTQTPKHLITATGQRVTLRCSPRSGDLSVYWYQQSLDQGLQFLIQYYNGEERAKGNILERFSAQQFPDLHSELNLSSLELGDSALYFCASSLRDRGGETQYFGPGTRLLVL.

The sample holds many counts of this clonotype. CDR3: CSARQGRHSPLHF. The DNA for the CDR3 is TGCAGTGCTAGACAGGGTCGGCATTCACCCCTCCACTTT. The J gene is TRBJ1-6, the V gene TRBV20-1, with TRBD1 as a possible D gene (5 bases). CDR1 and CDR2 (germline): DFQATT, SNEGSKA (reference sequence). Trimming cost V 2 bases and J 8 bases, with 10 bases left between them. The CDR3 contains 13 residues.

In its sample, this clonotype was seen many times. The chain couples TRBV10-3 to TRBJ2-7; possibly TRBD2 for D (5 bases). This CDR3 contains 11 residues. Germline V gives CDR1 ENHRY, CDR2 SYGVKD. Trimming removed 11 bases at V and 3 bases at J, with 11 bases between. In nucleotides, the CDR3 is TGTGCCGCCGCGGGTCTCTACGAGCAGTACTTC. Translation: CAAAGLYEQYF.

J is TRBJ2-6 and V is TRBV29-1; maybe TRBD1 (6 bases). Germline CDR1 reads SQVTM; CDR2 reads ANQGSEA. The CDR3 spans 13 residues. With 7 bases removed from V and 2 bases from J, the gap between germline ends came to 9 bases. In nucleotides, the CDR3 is TGCAGCGCGAGGGGGACTGGGGCCAACGTCCTGACTTTC. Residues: CSARGTGANVLTF.

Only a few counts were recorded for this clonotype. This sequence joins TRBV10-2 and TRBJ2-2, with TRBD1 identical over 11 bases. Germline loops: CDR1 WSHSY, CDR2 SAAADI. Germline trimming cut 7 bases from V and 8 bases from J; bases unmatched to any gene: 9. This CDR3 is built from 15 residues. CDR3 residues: CASITGTGGPGELFF. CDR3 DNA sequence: TGCGCCAGCATTACCGGGACAGGGGGTCCGGGGGAGCTGTTTTTT.

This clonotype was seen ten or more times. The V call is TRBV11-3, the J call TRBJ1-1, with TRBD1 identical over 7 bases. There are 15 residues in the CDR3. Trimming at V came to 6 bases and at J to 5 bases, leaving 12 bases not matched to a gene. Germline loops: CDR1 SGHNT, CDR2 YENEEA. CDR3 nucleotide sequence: TGTGCCAGCAGGTCGGGACAGTTAATCTCGACTGAAGCTTTCTTT. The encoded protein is CASRSGQLISTEAFF.

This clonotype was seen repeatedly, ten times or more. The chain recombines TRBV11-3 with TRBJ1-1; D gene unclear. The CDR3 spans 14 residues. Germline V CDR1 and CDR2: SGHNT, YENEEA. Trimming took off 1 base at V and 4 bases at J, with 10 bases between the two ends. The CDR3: CASSLGERSTEAFF. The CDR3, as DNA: TGTGCCAGCAGCTTAGGGGAACGAAGCACTGAAGCTTTCTTT. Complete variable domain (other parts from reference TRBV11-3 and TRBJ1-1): EAGVVQSPRYKIIEKKQPVAFWCNPISGHNTLYWYLQNLGQGPELLIRYENEEAVDDSQLPKDRFSAERLKGVDSTLKIQPAELGDSAVYLCASSLGERSTEAFFGQGTRLTVV.

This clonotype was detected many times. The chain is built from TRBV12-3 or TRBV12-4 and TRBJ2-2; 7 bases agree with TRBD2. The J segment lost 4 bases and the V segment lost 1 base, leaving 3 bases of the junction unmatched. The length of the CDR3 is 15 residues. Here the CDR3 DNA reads TGTGCCAGCAGTTTAGGGGGAGGGGTCACCGGGGAGCTGTTTTTT. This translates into CASSLGGGVTGELFF.

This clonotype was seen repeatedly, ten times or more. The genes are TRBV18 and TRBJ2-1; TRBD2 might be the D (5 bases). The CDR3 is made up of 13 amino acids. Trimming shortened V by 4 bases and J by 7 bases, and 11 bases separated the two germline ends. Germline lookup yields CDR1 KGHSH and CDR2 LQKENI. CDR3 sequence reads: CASSRFRENEQFF. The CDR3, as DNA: TGTGCCAGCTCACGCTTCCGGGAAAATGAGCAGTTCTTC.

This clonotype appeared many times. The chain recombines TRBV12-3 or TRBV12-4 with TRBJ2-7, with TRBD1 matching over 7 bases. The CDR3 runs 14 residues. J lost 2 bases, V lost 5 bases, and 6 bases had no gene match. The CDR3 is CASSLLGQTYEQYF. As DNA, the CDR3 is TGTGCCAGCAGTCTTTTGGGACAGACCTACGAGCAGTACTTC.

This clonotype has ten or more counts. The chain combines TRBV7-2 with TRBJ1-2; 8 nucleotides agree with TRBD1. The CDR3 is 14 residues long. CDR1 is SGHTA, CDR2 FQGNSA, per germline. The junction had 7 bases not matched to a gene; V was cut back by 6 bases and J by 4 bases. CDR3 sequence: CASSSRDRFYGYTF. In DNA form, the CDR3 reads TGTGCCAGCAGTTCCCGGGACAGGTTCTATGGCTACACCTTC.

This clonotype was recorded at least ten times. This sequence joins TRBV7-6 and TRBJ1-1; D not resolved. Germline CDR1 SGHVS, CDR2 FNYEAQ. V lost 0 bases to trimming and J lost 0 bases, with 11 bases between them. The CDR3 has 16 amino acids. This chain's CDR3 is CASSLALNSMNTEAFF. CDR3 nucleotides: TGTGCCAGCAGCTTAGCGTTAAACAGCATGAACACTGAAGCTTTCTTT.

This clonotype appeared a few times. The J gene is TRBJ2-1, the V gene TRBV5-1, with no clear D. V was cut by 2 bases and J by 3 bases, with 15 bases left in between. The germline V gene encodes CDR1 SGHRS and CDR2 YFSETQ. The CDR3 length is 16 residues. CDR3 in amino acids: CASSFADGWVYNEQFF. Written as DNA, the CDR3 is TGCGCCAGCAGCTTCGCAGACGGGTGGGTCTACAATGAGCAGTTCTTC.

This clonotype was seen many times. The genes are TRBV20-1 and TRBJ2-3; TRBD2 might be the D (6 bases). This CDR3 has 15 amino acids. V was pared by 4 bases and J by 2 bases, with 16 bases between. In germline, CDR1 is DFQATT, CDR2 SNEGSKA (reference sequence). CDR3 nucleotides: TGCAGTGCTAATTGGGGCGGGACGGTCACAGATACGCAGTATTTT. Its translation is CSANWGGTVTDTQYF.

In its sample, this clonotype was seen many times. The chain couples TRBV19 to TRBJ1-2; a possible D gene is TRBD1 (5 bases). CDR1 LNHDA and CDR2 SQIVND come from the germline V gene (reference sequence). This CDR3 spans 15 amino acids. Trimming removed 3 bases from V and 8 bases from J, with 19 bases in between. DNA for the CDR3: TGTGCCAGTAGTATGGATCGGACAAGCTTGGCCGGCTACACCTTC. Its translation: CASSMDRTSLAGYTF.

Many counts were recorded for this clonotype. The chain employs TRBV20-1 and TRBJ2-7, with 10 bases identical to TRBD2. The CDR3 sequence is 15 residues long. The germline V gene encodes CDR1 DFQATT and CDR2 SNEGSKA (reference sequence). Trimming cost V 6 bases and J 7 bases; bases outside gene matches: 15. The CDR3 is CSAPSLTSGAREQYF. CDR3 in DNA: TGCAGTGCCCCTTCCCTAACTAGCGGGGCCCGTGAGCAGTACTTC.

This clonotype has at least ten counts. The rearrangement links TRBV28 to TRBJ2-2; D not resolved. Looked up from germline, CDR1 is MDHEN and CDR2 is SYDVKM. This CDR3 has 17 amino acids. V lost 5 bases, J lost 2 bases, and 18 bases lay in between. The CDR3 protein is CASSVSRFELNTGELFF. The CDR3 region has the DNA TGTGCCAGCAGTGTTTCACGGTTCGAGCTAAACACCGGGGAGCTGTTTTTT. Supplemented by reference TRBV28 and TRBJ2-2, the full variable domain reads DVKVTQSSRYLVKRTGEKVFLECVQDMDHENMFWYRQDPGLGLRLIYFSYDVKMKEKGDIPEGYSVSREKKERFSLILESASTNQTSMYLCASSVSRFELNTGELFFGEGSRLTVL.

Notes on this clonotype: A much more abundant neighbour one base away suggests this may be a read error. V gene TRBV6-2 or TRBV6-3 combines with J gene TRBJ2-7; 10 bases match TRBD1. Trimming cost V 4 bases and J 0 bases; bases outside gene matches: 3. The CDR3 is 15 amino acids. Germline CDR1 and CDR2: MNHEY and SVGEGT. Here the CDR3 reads CASSSGQGVSYEQYF. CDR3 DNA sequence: TGTGCCAGCAGTTCAGGACAGGGGGTCTCCTACGAGCAGTACTTC.

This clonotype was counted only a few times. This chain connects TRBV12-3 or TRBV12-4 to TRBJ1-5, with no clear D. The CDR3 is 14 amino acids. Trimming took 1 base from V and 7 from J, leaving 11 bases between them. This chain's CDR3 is CASSLVSGPQPQHF. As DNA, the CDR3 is TGTGCCAGCAGTTTAGTGTCCGGGCCCCAGCCCCAGCATTTT.

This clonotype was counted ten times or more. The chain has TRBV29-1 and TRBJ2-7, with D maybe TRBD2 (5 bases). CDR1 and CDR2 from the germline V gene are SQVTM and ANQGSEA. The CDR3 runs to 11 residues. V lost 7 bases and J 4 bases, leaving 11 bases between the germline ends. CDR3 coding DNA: TGCAGCGCCAAGGGAGCTTACGAGCAGTACTTC. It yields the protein CSAKGAYEQYF.

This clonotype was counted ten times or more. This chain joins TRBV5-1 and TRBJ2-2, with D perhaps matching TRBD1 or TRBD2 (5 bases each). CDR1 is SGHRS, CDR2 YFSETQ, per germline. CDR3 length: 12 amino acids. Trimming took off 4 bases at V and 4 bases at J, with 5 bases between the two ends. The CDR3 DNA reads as TGCGCCAGCAGCGGGGGCACCGGGGAGCTGTTTTTT. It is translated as CASSGGTGELFF.